This is a list of T cell receptor beta chains from one sample in a study of T cells after yellow fever vaccination. A single record per CDR3 protein comes from TCRdb applying MiXCR to the 5' RACE reads. The sample has 90,000 to 130,000 distinct CDR3 sequences; 8.4% are singletons. The sample consisted of CD8+ T cells sorted from PBMCs, taken 45 days after the yellow fever booster vaccination. The receptor set was obtained from a man aged 25-40 years who received the YFV17D yellow fever vaccine. Each CDR3 is given with its conserved first and last residue. Fields, in order: J gene, clone size, CDR3 length, D gene, V gene, CDR3 protein, CDR3 DNA. D genes are given only for firm matches. Not every row has a clone size; where given, it reads once, few, many or a size class.

j_call: TRBJ2-7; clone_size: few; cdr3_length: 16; d_call: TRBD2; v_call: TRBV4-2; cdr3_aa: CASSQVSTGGVYEQYF; cdr3_nt: TGTGCCAGCAGCCAAGTCTCAACGGGAGGAGTGTACGAGCAGTACTTC
j_call: TRBJ2-7; clone_size: NA; cdr3_length: 14; d_call: NA; v_call: TRBV29-1; cdr3_aa: CSVEDPRTSYEQYF; cdr3_nt: TGCAGCGTTGAAGATCCTCGGACCTCCTACGAGCAGTACTTC
j_call: TRBJ2-1; clone_size: many; cdr3_length: 14; d_call: TRBD1; v_call: TRBV20-1; cdr3_aa: CSAEDRAAYNEQFF; cdr3_nt: TGCAGTGCTGAAGACAGGGCGGCCTACAATGAGCAGTTCTTC
j_call: TRBJ2-1; clone_size: NA; cdr3_length: 17; d_call: NA; v_call: TRBV20-1; cdr3_aa: CSARDKRARTSYNEQFF; cdr3_nt: TGCAGTGCTAGAGATAAAAGGGCTCGGACTTCCTACAATGAGCAGTTCTTC
j_call: TRBJ2-7; clone_size: NA; cdr3_length: 13; d_call: NA; v_call: TRBV29-1; cdr3_aa: CSGLGGISYEQYF; cdr3_nt: TGCAGCGGCCTGGGGGGTATCTCCTACGAGCAGTACTTC
j_call: TRBJ1-1; clone_size: many; cdr3_length: 14; d_call: TRBD1; v_call: TRBV15; cdr3_aa: CATSRDRGQGEAFF; cdr3_nt: TGTGCCACCAGCAGGGACAGGGGGCAGGGTGAAGCTTTCTTT
j_call: TRBJ2-1; clone_size: many; cdr3_length: 17; d_call: TRBD2; v_call: TRBV7-9; cdr3_aa: CASSSWARASGSHEQFF; cdr3_nt: TGTGCCAGCAGCTCCTGGGCCCGGGCTAGCGGGAGCCATGAGCAGTTCTTC
j_call: TRBJ2-1; clone_size: many; cdr3_length: 14; d_call: NA; v_call: TRBV5-5; cdr3_aa: CASSPLSEYNEQFF; cdr3_nt: TGTGCCAGCAGCCCCCTCAGTGAATACAATGAGCAGTTCTTC
j_call: TRBJ2-1; clone_size: many; cdr3_length: 16; d_call: TRBD1; v_call: TRBV12-3/TRBV12-4; cdr3_aa: CASSFRQGPPYNEQFF; cdr3_nt: TGTGCCAGCAGTTTCCGACAGGGACCCCCCTACAATGAGCAGTTCTTC
j_call: TRBJ2-7; clone_size: many; cdr3_length: 15; d_call: TRBD2; v_call: TRBV15; cdr3_aa: CATSRDAGESNEQYF; cdr3_nt: TGTGCCACCAGCAGAGATGCGGGAGAGTCGAACGAGCAGTACTTC
j_call: TRBJ2-1; clone_size: many; cdr3_length: 14; d_call: NA; v_call: TRBV7-8; cdr3_aa: CASRSGARTNEQFF; cdr3_nt: TGTGCCAGCAGATCGGGGGCCCGGACCAATGAGCAGTTCTTC
j_call: TRBJ2-5; clone_size: many; cdr3_length: 14; d_call: NA; v_call: TRBV12-3/TRBV12-4; cdr3_aa: CASSSGLVDETQYF; cdr3_nt: TGTGCCAGCAGTTCTGGGCTAGTTGACGAGACCCAGTACTTC
j_call: TRBJ1-5; clone_size: many; cdr3_length: 14; d_call: NA; v_call: TRBV7-2; cdr3_aa: CASSLGGIGWPQHF; cdr3_nt: TGTGCCAGCAGCTTAGGGGGTATCGGTTGGCCCCAGCATTTT
j_call: TRBJ2-7; clone_size: NA; cdr3_length: 14; d_call: TRBD2; v_call: TRBV6-2/TRBV6-3; cdr3_aa: CASSLAGGVYEQYF; cdr3_nt: TGTGCCAGCAGTTTAGCGGGAGGAGTTTACGAGCAGTACTTC
j_call: TRBJ2-3; clone_size: many; cdr3_length: 16; d_call: TRBD2; v_call: TRBV7-9; cdr3_aa: CASSYLTSGRVDTQYF; cdr3_nt: TGTGCCAGCAGCTACCTGACTAGCGGGAGGGTAGATACGCAGTATTTT
j_call: TRBJ2-5; clone_size: many; cdr3_length: 15; d_call: NA; v_call: TRBV5-1; cdr3_aa: CASSPGVVGGETQYF; cdr3_nt: TGCGCCAGCAGTCCGGGGGTAGTGGGAGGTGAGACCCAGTACTTC
j_call: TRBJ2-7; clone_size: many; cdr3_length: 14; d_call: TRBD1; v_call: TRBV6-2/TRBV6-3; cdr3_aa: CASSHGTAFYEQYF; cdr3_nt: TGTGCCAGCAGTCATGGGACAGCTTTCTACGAGCAGTACTTC
j_call: TRBJ2-7; clone_size: many; cdr3_length: 14; d_call: NA; v_call: TRBV5-8; cdr3_aa: CASSLAGIYYEQYF; cdr3_nt: TGTGCCAGCAGCTTGGCGGGCATTTACTACGAGCAGTACTTC
j_call: TRBJ2-6; clone_size: many; cdr3_length: 14; d_call: NA; v_call: TRBV6-5; cdr3_aa: CASSYMEGANVLTF; cdr3_nt: TGTGCCAGCAGTTACATGGAAGGGGCCAACGTCCTGACTTTC
j_call: TRBJ2-7; clone_size: many; cdr3_length: 14; d_call: TRBD2; v_call: TRBV20-1; cdr3_aa: CSASGTTIGNPQYF; cdr3_nt: TGCAGTGCTTCCGGGACTACTATCGGGAACCCGCAGTACTTC
j_call: TRBJ2-7; clone_size: once; cdr3_length: 14; d_call: TRBD1; v_call: TRBV6-5; cdr3_aa: CASSSSVDRREQYF; cdr3_nt: TGTGCCAGCAGTTCCTCTGTGGACAGGCGCGAGCAGTACTTC
j_call: TRBJ1-2; clone_size: few; cdr3_length: 13; d_call: NA; v_call: TRBV4-1; cdr3_aa: CASSDGGLLGYTF; cdr3_nt: TGCGCCAGCAGCGACGGGGGGCTGTTGGGGTACACCTTC
j_call: TRBJ2-7; clone_size: many; cdr3_length: 15; d_call: NA; v_call: TRBV10-3; cdr3_aa: CAISGREDGSYEQYF; cdr3_nt: TGTGCCATCAGTGGCCGGGAAGATGGGTCCTACGAGCAGTACTTC
j_call: TRBJ2-1; clone_size: medium-sized; cdr3_length: 15; d_call: NA; v_call: TRBV4-2; cdr3_aa: CASSQEAGSSPWDDF; cdr3_nt: TGTGCCAGCAGCCAAGAGGCCGGGAGCTCCCCCTGGGACGACTTC
j_call: TRBJ2-7; clone_size: many; cdr3_length: 10; d_call: NA; v_call: TRBV6-5; cdr3_aa: CASSTDGQYF; cdr3_nt: TGTGCCAGCAGTACTGACGGACAGTACTTC
j_call: TRBJ2-7; clone_size: once; cdr3_length: 13; d_call: NA; v_call: TRBV11-2; cdr3_aa: CASSVGRSYEQYF; cdr3_nt: TGTGCCAGCAGCGTGGGGCGGAGCTACGAGCAGTACTTC
j_call: TRBJ2-3; clone_size: many; cdr3_length: 15; d_call: NA; v_call: TRBV28; cdr3_aa: CASSLGGGSTDTQYF; cdr3_nt: TGTGCCAGCAGTTTAGGAGGGGGGAGCACAGATACGCAGTATTTT
j_call: TRBJ2-1; clone_size: many; cdr3_length: 12; d_call: NA; v_call: TRBV20-1; cdr3_aa: CSAREGGNEQFF; cdr3_nt: TGCAGTGCTAGAGAAGGTGGCAATGAGCAGTTCTTC
j_call: TRBJ2-1; clone_size: many; cdr3_length: 15; d_call: NA; v_call: TRBV12-3/TRBV12-4; cdr3_aa: CASSFGPPPYNEQFF; cdr3_nt: TGTGCCAGCAGTTTTGGGCCTCCCCCCTACAATGAGCAGTTCTTC
j_call: TRBJ2-1; clone_size: many; cdr3_length: 13; d_call: TRBD2; v_call: TRBV7-6; cdr3_aa: CAVMGGPYNEQFF; cdr3_nt: TGTGCAGTGATGGGAGGGCCCTACAATGAGCAGTTCTTC
j_call: TRBJ1-4; clone_size: few; cdr3_length: 16; d_call: NA; v_call: TRBV7-9; cdr3_aa: CASSSTSGSTNEKLFF; cdr3_nt: TGTGCCAGCAGCTCCACTTCAGGTTCCACTAATGAAAAACTGTTTTTT
j_call: TRBJ1-2; clone_size: NA; cdr3_length: 14; d_call: NA; v_call: TRBV25-1; cdr3_aa: CASSEAVSSYGYTF; cdr3_nt: TGTGCCAGCAGTGAAGCGGTGTCCTCCTATGGCTACACCTTC
j_call: TRBJ1-1; clone_size: many; cdr3_length: 15; d_call: NA; v_call: TRBV6-5; cdr3_aa: CASSYSTDMNTEAFF; cdr3_nt: TGTGCCAGCAGTTACTCGACAGACATGAACACTGAAGCTTTCTTT
j_call: TRBJ2-6; clone_size: many; cdr3_length: 17; d_call: TRBD1; v_call: TRBV19; cdr3_aa: CASTGTGLHSGANVLTF; cdr3_nt: TGTGCCAGTACCGGGACAGGGTTACACTCTGGGGCCAACGTCCTGACTTTC
j_call: TRBJ2-2; clone_size: NA; cdr3_length: 17; d_call: TRBD1; v_call: TRBV4-1; cdr3_aa: CASSRRDGTGDTGELFF; cdr3_nt: TGCGCCAGCAGCCGTAGAGATGGGACAGGGGACACCGGGGAGCTGTTTTTT
j_call: TRBJ2-7; clone_size: many; cdr3_length: 13; d_call: NA; v_call: TRBV5-1; cdr3_aa: CASSLDPAVEQYF; cdr3_nt: TGCGCCAGCAGCTTGGACCCGGCGGTCGAGCAGTACTTC
j_call: TRBJ1-2; clone_size: NA; cdr3_length: 12; d_call: NA; v_call: TRBV29-1; cdr3_aa: CSVPGLHYGYTF; cdr3_nt: TGCAGCGTTCCGGGGCTGCACTATGGCTACACCTTC
j_call: TRBJ2-7; clone_size: NA; cdr3_length: 17; d_call: TRBD2; v_call: TRBV5-4; cdr3_aa: CASSFDLLREGDYEQYF; cdr3_nt: TGTGCCAGCAGCTTCGACCTTTTGCGGGAGGGGGACTACGAGCAGTACTTC
j_call: TRBJ2-7; clone_size: many; cdr3_length: 15; d_call: NA; v_call: TRBV20-1; cdr3_aa: CSASPRPGLVYEQYF; cdr3_nt: TGCAGTGCTAGTCCCCGGCCAGGGCTTGTGTACGAGCAGTACTTC
j_call: TRBJ2-1; clone_size: NA; cdr3_length: 16; d_call: TRBD2; v_call: TRBV11-2; cdr3_aa: CASSLELSGRDGEQFF; cdr3_nt: TGTGCCAGCAGCTTAGAACTTAGCGGGAGGGACGGTGAGCAGTTCTTC
j_call: TRBJ2-6; clone_size: many; cdr3_length: 14; d_call: NA; v_call: TRBV7-9; cdr3_aa: CSAPWGLGANVLTF; cdr3_nt: TGTTCCGCTCCGTGGGGGCTTGGGGCCAACGTCCTGACTTTC
j_call: TRBJ2-7; clone_size: NA; cdr3_length: 13; d_call: TRBD2; v_call: TRBV5-1; cdr3_aa: CASSYATSAEQYF; cdr3_nt: TGCGCCAGCAGCTACGCGACTAGCGCCGAGCAGTACTTC
j_call: TRBJ1-2; clone_size: few; cdr3_length: 15; d_call: NA; v_call: TRBV5-6; cdr3_aa: CASSPIRGADYGYTF; cdr3_nt: TGTGCCAGCAGCCCTATTAGGGGGGCGGATTATGGCTACACCTTC
j_call: TRBJ1-2; clone_size: many; cdr3_length: 14; d_call: NA; v_call: TRBV3-1; cdr3_aa: CASSQEAGFYGYTF; cdr3_nt: TGTGCCAGCAGCCAAGAGGCGGGATTCTATGGCTACACCTTC
j_call: TRBJ2-1; clone_size: many; cdr3_length: 16; d_call: NA; v_call: TRBV6-5; cdr3_aa: CASSYLPGTKYNEQFF; cdr3_nt: TGTGCCAGCAGTTATCTCCCCGGGACGAAGTACAATGAGCAGTTCTTC
j_call: TRBJ2-1; clone_size: NA; cdr3_length: 16; d_call: TRBD2; v_call: TRBV24-1; cdr3_aa: CATSDQKREGNNEQFF; cdr3_nt: TGTGCCACCAGTGACCAGAAGCGGGAGGGGAACAATGAGCAGTTCTTC
j_call: TRBJ2-5; clone_size: many; cdr3_length: 13; d_call: NA; v_call: TRBV6-1; cdr3_aa: CACRSGWLETQYF; cdr3_nt: TGTGCCTGCAGGAGTGGTTGGTTGGAGACCCAGTACTTC
j_call: TRBJ2-7; clone_size: many; cdr3_length: 15; d_call: TRBD2; v_call: TRBV5-1; cdr3_aa: CASSSLGTSFYEQYF; cdr3_nt: TGCGCCAGCAGCTCGCTGGGGACTAGCTTCTACGAGCAGTACTTC
j_call: TRBJ2-3; clone_size: few; cdr3_length: 15; d_call: TRBD2; v_call: TRBV24-1; cdr3_aa: CATSAGTSGTDTQYF; cdr3_nt: TGTGCCACCAGCGCCGGGACTAGCGGGACGGATACGCAGTATTTT